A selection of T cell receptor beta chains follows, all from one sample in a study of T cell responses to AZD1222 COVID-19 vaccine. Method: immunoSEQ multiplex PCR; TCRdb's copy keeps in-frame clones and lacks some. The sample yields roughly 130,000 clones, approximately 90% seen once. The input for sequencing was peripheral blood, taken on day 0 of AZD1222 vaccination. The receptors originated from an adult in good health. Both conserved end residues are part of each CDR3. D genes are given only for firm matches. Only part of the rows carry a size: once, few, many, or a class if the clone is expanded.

TGTGCCAGCTCAACGGGGGGTGGCACTGAAGCTTTCTTT	CASSTGGGTEAFF	13	TRBV18	TRBJ1-1	-	-
TGTGCCAGCAGCCAAGATGGCGGCTACTCCTACGAGCAGTACTTC	CASSQDGGYSYEQYF	15	TRBV4-2	TRBJ2-7	-	-
TGTGCCAGCAGTTTATCGATAGGGCCGAACACTGAAGCTTTCTTT	CASSLSIGPNTEAFF	15	TRBV27	TRBJ1-1	once	-
TGTGCCAGCAGTGAGGACAGGAATCAGCCCCAGCATTTT	CASSEDRNQPQHF	13	TRBV27	TRBJ1-5	-	TRBD1
TGTGCCAGCAGAGGAGGTGGGACGGGGAGAGATACGCAGTATTTT	CASRGGGTGRDTQYF	15	TRBV28	TRBJ2-3	-	-
TGTGCAAGTCGCTCCCCCGTAGGGATCAACACTGAAGCTTTCTTT	CASRSPVGINTEAFF	15	TRBV12-2	TRBJ1-1	-	-
TGTGCCAGTAGTATCGGGCCTTCTTTCTACACCTTC	CASSIGPSFYTF	12	TRBV19	TRBJ1-2	once	-
TGCGCCAGCAGCCAAGAAAGGGCCCCCAATCAGCCCCAGCATTTT	CASSQERAPNQPQHF	15	TRBV4-1	TRBJ1-5	-	-
TGCAGTGCTAGTGTGGGAGGGGAGACCCAGTACTTC	CSASVGGETQYF	12	TRBV20-1	TRBJ2-5	-	TRBD2
TGTGCCAGCAGCCAGGTATGGGTTTCGACTGAAGCTTTCTTT	CASSQVWVSTEAFF	14	TRBV4-2	TRBJ1-1	-	-
TGTGCCACAGGAGGAGCAGGGGGAAATTCACCCCTCCACTTT	CATGGAGGNSPLHF	14	TRBV10-3	TRBJ1-6	-	TRBD1
TGTGCCAGCAGCCCCCGACACACCGATCAGCCCCAGCATTTT	CASSPRHTDQPQHF	14	TRBV5-8	TRBJ1-5	-	-
TGTGCCAGCAGCTTGAGTATCCCCTTTAACAATGAGCAGTTCTTC	CASSLSIPFNNEQFF	15	TRBV7-6	TRBJ2-1	-	-
TGTGCCAGCAGTTCGGCTTCGTCTGGGGCCAACGTCCTGACTTTC	CASSSASSGANVLTF	15	TRBV6-5	TRBJ2-6	-	-
TGTGCCAGCAGCGAATACAGGGGGCATAGTGAAAAACTGTTTTTT	CASSEYRGHSEKLFF	15	TRBV11-2	TRBJ1-4	-	TRBD1
TGTGCCAGCAGTTCCGCCTACGAGCAGTACTTC	CASSSAYEQYF	11	TRBV6-5	TRBJ2-7	-	-
TGTGCCAGCAGTGAAGGGGTTGAAGCTTTCTTT	CASSEGVEAFF	11	TRBV25-1	TRBJ1-1	-	-
TGTGCCAGCAGCTTAGGATTAGACAGGGGTCGTGCAGAGACCCAGTACTTC	CASSLGLDRGRAETQYF	17	TRBV7-9	TRBJ2-5	few	TRBD1
TGTGCCAGCAGTTACCAGGGGATGGGGGAAGCTTTCTTT	CASSYQGMGEAFF	13	TRBV6-2/TRBV6-3	TRBJ1-1	-	-
TGTGCCAGCAGCACAGGCCAACTAGATACGCAGTATTTT	CASSTGQLDTQYF	13	TRBV7-9	TRBJ2-3	-	-
TGTGCCAGCAGTTTCCAGGGGATGTATGGCTACACCTTC	CASSFQGMYGYTF	13	TRBV28	TRBJ1-2	medium-sized	-
TGTGCCAGCGGAATTTACGACGCAGGGGAGCTGTTTTTT	CASGIYDAGELFF	13	TRBV6-5	TRBJ2-2	-	-
TGTGCCAGCAGCCGCGGCGGGGGAGAGCAGTACTTC	CASSRGGGEQYF	12	TRBV5-4	TRBJ2-7	few	TRBD2
TGTGCCTGGGGGCCCCGGGGCGCTGGAAACACCATATATTTT	CAWGPRGAGNTIYF	14	TRBV30	TRBJ1-3	-	-
TGTGCCAGCAGTGCGGGACAGGGGGACGCAGATACGCAGTATTTT	CASSAGQGDADTQYF	15	TRBV6-4	TRBJ2-3	-	TRBD1
TGTGCCAGCAGTCCACAATATGGCGTCTATAATGAAAAACTGTTTTTT	CASSPQYGVYNEKLFF	16	TRBV25-1	TRBJ1-4	-	-
TGTGCCAGCAGTGAAAGTAGCAATCAGCCCCAGCATTTT	CASSESSNQPQHF	13	TRBV2	TRBJ1-5	once	-
TGTGCCAGCGGACAGGAGTACTACGAGCAGTACTTC	CASGQEYYEQYF	12	TRBV5-4	TRBJ2-7	-	TRBD1
TGTGCCAGCAGCCAAGCGCTTACGGGTGAGCAGTTCTTC	CASSQALTGEQFF	13	TRBV14	TRBJ2-1	-	-
TGTGCCAGCAGCCCGGGACAGTTCGCCGGGGAGCTGTTTTTT	CASSPGQFAGELFF	14	TRBV7-9	TRBJ2-2	-	TRBD1
TGTGCCAGCAGCTTGGGCCCCCCGCAGGGGGGAGGGACTGAAGCTTTCTTT	CASSLGPPQGGGTEAFF	17	TRBV5-6	TRBJ1-1	-	TRBD1
TGTGCCAGTAAGAATGGTAATTCACCCCTCCACTTT	CASKNGNSPLHF	12	TRBV19	TRBJ1-6	-	-